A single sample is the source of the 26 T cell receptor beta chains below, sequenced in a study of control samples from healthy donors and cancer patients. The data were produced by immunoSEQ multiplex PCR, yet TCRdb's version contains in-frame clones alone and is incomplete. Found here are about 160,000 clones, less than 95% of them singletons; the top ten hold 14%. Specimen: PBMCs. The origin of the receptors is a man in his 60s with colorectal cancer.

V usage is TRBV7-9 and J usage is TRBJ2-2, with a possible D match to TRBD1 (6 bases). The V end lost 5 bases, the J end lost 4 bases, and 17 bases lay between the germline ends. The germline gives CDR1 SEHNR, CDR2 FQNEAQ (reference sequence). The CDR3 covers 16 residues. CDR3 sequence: CASSRSDSLSTGELFF. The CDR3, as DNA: TGTGCCAGCAGCCGTTCGGACAGTCTAAGCACCGGGGAGCTGTTTTTT.

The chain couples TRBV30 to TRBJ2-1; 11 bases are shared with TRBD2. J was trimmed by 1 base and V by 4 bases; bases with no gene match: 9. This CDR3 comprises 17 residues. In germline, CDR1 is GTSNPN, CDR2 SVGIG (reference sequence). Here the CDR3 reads CAWIGGIAGGSYNEQFF. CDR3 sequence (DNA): TGTGCCTGGATCGGCGGGATAGCGGGGGGGTCCTACAATGAGCAGTTCTTC.

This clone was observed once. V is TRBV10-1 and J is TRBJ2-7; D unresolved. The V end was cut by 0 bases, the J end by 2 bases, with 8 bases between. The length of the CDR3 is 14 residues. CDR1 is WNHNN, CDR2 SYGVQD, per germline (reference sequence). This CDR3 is CASSESGSAYEQYF. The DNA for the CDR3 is TGCGCCAGCAGTGAGTCAGGTTCGGCCTACGAGCAGTACTTC.

CDR3 DNA sequence: TGTGCCAGCAGTTACTCGGCACAGGGTGGCTACAATGAGCAGTTCTTC. Its protein product is CASSYSAQGGYNEQFF. The chain combines TRBV6-5 with TRBJ2-1; D may be TRBD1 (6 bases). Germline lookup yields CDR1 MNHEY and CDR2 SVGAGI. Trimming stripped 0 bases from V and 3 bases from J, with 12 bases between. This CDR3 has 16 amino acids.

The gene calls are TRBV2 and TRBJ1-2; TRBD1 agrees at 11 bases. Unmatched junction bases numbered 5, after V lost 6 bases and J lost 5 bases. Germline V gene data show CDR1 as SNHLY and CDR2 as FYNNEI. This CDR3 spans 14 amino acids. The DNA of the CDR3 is TGTGCCAGCAGAGGACAGGGGGCTATTTATGGCTACACCTTC. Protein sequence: CASRGQGAIYGYTF.

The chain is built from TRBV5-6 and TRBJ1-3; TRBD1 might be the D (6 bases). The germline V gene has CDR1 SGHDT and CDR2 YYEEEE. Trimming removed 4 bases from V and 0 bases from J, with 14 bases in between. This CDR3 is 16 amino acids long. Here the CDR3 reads CASSRIGQSSGNTIYF. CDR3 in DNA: TGTGCCAGCAGCCGAATTGGACAGAGCTCTGGAAACACCATATATTTT.

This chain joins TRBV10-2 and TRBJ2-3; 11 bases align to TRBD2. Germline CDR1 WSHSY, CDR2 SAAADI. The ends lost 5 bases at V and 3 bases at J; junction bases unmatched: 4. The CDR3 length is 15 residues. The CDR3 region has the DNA TGCGCCAGCAGTTTTAGCGGGGGGGTTACAGATACGCAGTATTTT. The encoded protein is CASSFSGGVTDTQYF.

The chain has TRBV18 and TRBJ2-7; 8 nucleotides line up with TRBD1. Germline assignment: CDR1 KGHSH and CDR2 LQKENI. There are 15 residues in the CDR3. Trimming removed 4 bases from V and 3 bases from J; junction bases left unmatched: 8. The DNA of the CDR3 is TGTGCCAGCTCACTAGGACAGGGTGTAGGCTACGAGCAGTACTTC. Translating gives CASSLGQGVGYEQYF.

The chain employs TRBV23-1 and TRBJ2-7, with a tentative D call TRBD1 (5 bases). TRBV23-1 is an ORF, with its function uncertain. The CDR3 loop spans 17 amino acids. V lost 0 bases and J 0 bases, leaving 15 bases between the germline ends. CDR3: CASSQSVGAVFSYEQYF. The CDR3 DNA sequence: TGCGCCAGCAGTCAATCCGTTGGGGCAGTTTTCTCCTACGAGCAGTACTTC.

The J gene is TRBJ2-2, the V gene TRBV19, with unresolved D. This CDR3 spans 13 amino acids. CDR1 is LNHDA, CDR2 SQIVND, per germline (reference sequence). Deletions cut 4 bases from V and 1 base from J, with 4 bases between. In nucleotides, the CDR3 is TGTGCCAGTAGTAGCGGGAACACCGGGGAGCTGTTTTTT. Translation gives CASSSGNTGELFF.

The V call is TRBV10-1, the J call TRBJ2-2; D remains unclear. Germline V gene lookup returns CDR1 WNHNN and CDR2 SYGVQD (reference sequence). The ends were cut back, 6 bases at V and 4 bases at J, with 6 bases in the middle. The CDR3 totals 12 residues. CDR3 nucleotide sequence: TGCGCCAGCAGGGGCACCACCGGGGAGCTGTTTTTT. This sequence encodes CASRGTTGELFF.

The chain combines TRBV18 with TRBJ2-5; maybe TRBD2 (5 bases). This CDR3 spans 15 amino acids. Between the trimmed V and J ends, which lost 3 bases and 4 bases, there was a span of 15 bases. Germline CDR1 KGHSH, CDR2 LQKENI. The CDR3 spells CASSPLLGGGETQYF. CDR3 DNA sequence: TGTGCCAGCTCACCGCTCCTAGGAGGTGGAGAGACCCAGTACTTC.

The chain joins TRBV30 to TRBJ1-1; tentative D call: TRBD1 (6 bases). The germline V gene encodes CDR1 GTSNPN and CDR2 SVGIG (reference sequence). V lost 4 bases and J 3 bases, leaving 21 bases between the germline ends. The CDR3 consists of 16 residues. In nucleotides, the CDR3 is TGTGCCTGGATGGGGTCCATCGGGGGCGAGTACACTGAAGCTTTCTTT. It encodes CAWMGSIGGEYTEAFF.

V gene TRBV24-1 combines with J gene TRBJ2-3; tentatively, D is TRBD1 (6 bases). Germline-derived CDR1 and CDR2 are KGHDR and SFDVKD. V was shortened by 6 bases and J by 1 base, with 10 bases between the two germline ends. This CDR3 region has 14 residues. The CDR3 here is CATSTSGGTDTQYF. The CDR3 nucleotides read TGTGCCACCAGTACGTCAGGGGGCACAGATACGCAGTATTTT.

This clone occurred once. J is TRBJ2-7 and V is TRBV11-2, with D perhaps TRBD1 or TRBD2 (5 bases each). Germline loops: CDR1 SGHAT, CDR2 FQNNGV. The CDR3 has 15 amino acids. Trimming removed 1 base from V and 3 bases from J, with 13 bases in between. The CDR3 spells CASSLVDRGGYEQYF. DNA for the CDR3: TGTGCCAGCAGCTTAGTTGACCGTGGGGGCTACGAGCAGTACTTC.

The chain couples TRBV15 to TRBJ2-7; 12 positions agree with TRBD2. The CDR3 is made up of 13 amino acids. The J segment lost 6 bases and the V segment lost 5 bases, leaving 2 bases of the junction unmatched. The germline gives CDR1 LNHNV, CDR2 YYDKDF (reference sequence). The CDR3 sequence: CATSLAGGPEQYF. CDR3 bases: TGTGCCACCAGCCTAGCGGGGGGGCCCGAGCAGTACTTC.

Written as DNA, the CDR3 is TGTGCCAGCAGTTCCTCCGGGACAGGGACCGATACGCAGTATTTT. Translating it yields CASSSSGTGTDTQYF. This chain connects TRBV2 to TRBJ2-3; 9 nucleotides match TRBD1. The CDR3 contains 15 residues. Looked up from germline, CDR1 is SNHLY and CDR2 is FYNNEI. The J segment lost 6 bases and the V segment lost 5 bases, leaving 9 bases of the junction unmatched.

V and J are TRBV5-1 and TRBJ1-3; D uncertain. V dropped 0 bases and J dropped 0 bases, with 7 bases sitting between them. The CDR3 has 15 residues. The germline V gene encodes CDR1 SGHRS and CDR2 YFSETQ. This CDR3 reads CASSLGPASGNTIYF. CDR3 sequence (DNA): TGCGCCAGCAGCTTGGGACCAGCCTCTGGAAACACCATATATTTT. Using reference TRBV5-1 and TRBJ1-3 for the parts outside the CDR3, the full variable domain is KAGVTQTPRYLIKTRGQQVTLSCSPISGHRSVSWYQQTPGQGLQFLFEYFSETQRNKGNFPGRFSGRQFSNSRSEMNVSTLELGDSALYLCASSLGPASGNTIYFGEGSWLTVV.

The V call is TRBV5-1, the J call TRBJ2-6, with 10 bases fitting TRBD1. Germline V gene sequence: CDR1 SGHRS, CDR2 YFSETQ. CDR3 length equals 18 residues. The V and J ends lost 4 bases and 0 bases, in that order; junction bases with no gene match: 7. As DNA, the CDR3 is TGCGCCAGCAGCCATGGGGGACAGGGGAGCTCTGGGGCCAACGTCCTGACTTTC. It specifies CASSHGGQGSSGANVLTF.

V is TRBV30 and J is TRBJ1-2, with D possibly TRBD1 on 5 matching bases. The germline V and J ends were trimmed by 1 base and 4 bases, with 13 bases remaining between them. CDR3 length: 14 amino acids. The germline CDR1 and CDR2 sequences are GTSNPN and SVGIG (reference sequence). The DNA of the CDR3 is TGTGCCTGGAGTGAACCAGGGATAGTCTATGGCTACACCTTC. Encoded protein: CAWSEPGIVYGYTF.

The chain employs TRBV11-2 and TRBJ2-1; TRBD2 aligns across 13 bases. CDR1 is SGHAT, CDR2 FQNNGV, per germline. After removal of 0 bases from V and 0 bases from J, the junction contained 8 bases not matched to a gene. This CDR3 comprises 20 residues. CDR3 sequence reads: CASSLETSGGASSSYNEQFF. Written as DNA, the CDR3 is TGTGCCAGCAGCTTAGAAACTAGCGGGGGGGCCAGTTCCTCCTACAATGAGCAGTTCTTC.

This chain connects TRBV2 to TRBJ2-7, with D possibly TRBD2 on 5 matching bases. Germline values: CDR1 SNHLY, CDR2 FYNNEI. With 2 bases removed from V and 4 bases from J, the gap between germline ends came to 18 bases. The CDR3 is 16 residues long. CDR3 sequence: CASSERLGARVYEQYF. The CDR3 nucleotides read TGTGCCAGCAGTGAAAGGTTGGGAGCGAGGGTATACGAGCAGTACTTC.

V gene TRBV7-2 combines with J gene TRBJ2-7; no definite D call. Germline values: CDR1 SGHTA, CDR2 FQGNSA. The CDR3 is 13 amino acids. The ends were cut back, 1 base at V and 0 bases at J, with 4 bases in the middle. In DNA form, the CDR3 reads TGTGCCAGCAGCTTAGTCCTCTCCTACGAGCAGTACTTC. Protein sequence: CASSLVLSYEQYF.

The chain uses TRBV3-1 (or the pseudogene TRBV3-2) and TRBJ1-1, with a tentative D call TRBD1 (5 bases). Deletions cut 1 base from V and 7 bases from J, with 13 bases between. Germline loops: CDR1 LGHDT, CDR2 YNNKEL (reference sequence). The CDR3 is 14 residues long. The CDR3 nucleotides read TGTGCCAGCAGCCAAGGCAGCGGGGACGGTGAAGCTTTCTTT. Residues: CASSQGSGDGEAFF.

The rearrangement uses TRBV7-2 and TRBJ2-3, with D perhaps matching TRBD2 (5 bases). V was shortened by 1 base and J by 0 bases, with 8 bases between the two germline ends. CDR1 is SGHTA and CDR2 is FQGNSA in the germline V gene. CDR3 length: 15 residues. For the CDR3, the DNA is TGTGCCAGCAGCTTAGTGGGCGGGAGCACAGATACGCAGTATTTT. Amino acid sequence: CASSLVGGSTDTQYF.

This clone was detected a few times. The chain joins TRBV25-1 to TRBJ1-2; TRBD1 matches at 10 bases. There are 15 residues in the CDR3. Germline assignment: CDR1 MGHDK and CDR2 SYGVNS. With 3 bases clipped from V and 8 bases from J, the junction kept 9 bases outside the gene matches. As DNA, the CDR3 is TGTGCCAGCAGTGAGACAGGGGGCGGAACGGTCGGCTACACCTTC. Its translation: CASSETGGGTVGYTF.